This is a list of T cell receptor beta chains from one sample in a study of T cell responses to AZD1222 COVID-19 vaccine. Libraries were prepared by immunoSEQ multiplex PCR; TCRdb keeps only in-frame clonotypes and omits some of them. The sample carries about 120,000 clones, around nine tenths recorded once. The specimen comprised peripheral blood, sampled on day 0 of AZD1222 vaccination. All receptors come from an adult in good health. The CDR3 runs from the conserved cysteine through the conserved F or W. The D gene is left open where the match is weak. Rows give clone size only sometimes, using once, few, many, or a class for an expanded clone.

J gene: TRBJ1-2
clone size: NA
D gene: NA
V gene: TRBV5-4
CDR3 protein: CASSLGTKENYGYTF
CDR3 DNA: TGTGCCAGCAGCTTGGGAACGAAGGAGAACTATGGCTACACCTTC

J gene: TRBJ1-2
clone size: NA
D gene: NA
V gene: TRBV19
CDR3 protein: CATQGPQWGYTF
CDR3 DNA: TGTGCCACCCAAGGGCCACAGTGGGGCTACACCTTC

J gene: TRBJ2-5
clone size: once
D gene: TRBD2
V gene: TRBV13
CDR3 protein: CASRGVMEGQQETQYF
CDR3 DNA: TGTGCCAGCCGGGGGGTGATGGAGGGGCAACAAGAGACCCAGTACTTC

J gene: TRBJ2-1
clone size: NA
D gene: NA
V gene: TRBV3-1/TRBV3-2
CDR3 protein: CASSQESLGGAREQFF
CDR3 DNA: TGTGCCAGCAGCCAAGAGAGCTTAGGAGGGGCGAGGGAGCAGTTCTTC

J gene: TRBJ2-1
clone size: once
D gene: TRBD2
V gene: TRBV6-1
CDR3 protein: CASSHLAGRNEQFF
CDR3 DNA: TGTGCCAGCAGTCATTTAGCGGGGCGGAATGAGCAGTTCTTC

J gene: TRBJ2-7
clone size: few
D gene: TRBD2
V gene: TRBV6-2/TRBV6-3
CDR3 protein: CASSLAGIRDYEQYF
CDR3 DNA: TGTGCCAGCAGTTTAGCGGGCATTCGGGACTACGAGCAGTACTTC

J gene: TRBJ1-2
clone size: NA
D gene: NA
V gene: TRBV19
CDR3 protein: CASSVGGPGSGYTF
CDR3 DNA: TGTGCCAGTAGTGTAGGGGGGCCAGGGAGCGGCTACACCTTC

J gene: TRBJ1-2
clone size: NA
D gene: NA
V gene: TRBV6-5
CDR3 protein: CASSYGLNYGYTF
CDR3 DNA: TGTGCCAGCAGTTACGGCTTGAACTATGGCTACACCTTC

J gene: TRBJ1-6
clone size: NA
D gene: NA
V gene: TRBV25-1
CDR3 protein: CASSGVLGSPLHF
CDR3 DNA: TGTGCCAGCAGTGGGGTCCTCGGGTCACCCCTCCACTTT

J gene: TRBJ2-1
clone size: NA
D gene: TRBD2
V gene: TRBV5-1
CDR3 protein: CASSAGAGRFNEQFF
CDR3 DNA: TGCGCCAGCAGCGCCGGAGCGGGAAGGTTCAATGAGCAGTTCTTC

J gene: TRBJ2-7
clone size: NA
D gene: NA
V gene: TRBV6-2/TRBV6-3
CDR3 protein: CASSGSGRQYF
CDR3 DNA: TGTGCCAGCAGTGGATCCGGGCGGCAGTACTTC

J gene: TRBJ1-2
clone size: NA
D gene: TRBD1
V gene: TRBV2
CDR3 protein: CASTGQTPNYGYTF
CDR3 DNA: TGTGCCAGCACGGGACAGACTCCTAACTATGGCTACACCTTC

J gene: TRBJ2-3
clone size: NA
D gene: NA
V gene: TRBV9
CDR3 protein: CASSVEGPPDTQYF
CDR3 DNA: TGTGCCAGCAGCGTAGAAGGACCTCCTGATACGCAGTATTTT

J gene: TRBJ2-5
clone size: few
D gene: NA
V gene: TRBV11-2
CDR3 protein: CASSPPGDGGETQYF
CDR3 DNA: TGTGCCAGCAGCCCCCCGGGGGATGGTGGAGAGACCCAGTACTTC

J gene: TRBJ2-1
clone size: NA
D gene: TRBD2
V gene: TRBV9
CDR3 protein: CASSPSGRSDNEQFF
CDR3 DNA: TGTGCCAGCAGCCCAAGCGGGAGGTCCGACAATGAGCAGTTCTTC

J gene: TRBJ2-3
clone size: NA
D gene: NA
V gene: TRBV11-3
CDR3 protein: CASSPGVRLTLSDTQYF
CDR3 DNA: TGTGCCAGCAGCCCAGGGGTCAGGCTCACTCTCAGCGATACGCAGTATTTT

J gene: TRBJ1-5
clone size: NA
D gene: NA
V gene: TRBV19
CDR3 protein: CASSAVGGSNQPQHF
CDR3 DNA: TGTGCCAGTAGTGCTGTGGGGGGTAGCAATCAGCCCCAGCATTTT

J gene: TRBJ1-2
clone size: NA
D gene: NA
V gene: TRBV5-6
CDR3 protein: CASSSEIYGYTF
CDR3 DNA: TGTGCCAGCAGCTCTGAAATCTATGGCTACACCTTC

J gene: TRBJ2-1
clone size: NA
D gene: TRBD2
V gene: TRBV5-1
CDR3 protein: CASSSAGGGYNEQFF
CDR3 DNA: TGCGCCAGCAGTTCCGCGGGAGGGGGGTACAATGAGCAGTTCTTC

J gene: TRBJ2-3
clone size: NA
D gene: NA
V gene: TRBV6-2/TRBV6-3
CDR3 protein: CASSYSSDTQYF
CDR3 DNA: TGTGCCAGCAGTTACTCTTCAGATACGCAGTATTTT

J gene: TRBJ2-1
clone size: NA
D gene: TRBD2
V gene: TRBV7-6
CDR3 protein: CASSTRRLAGTNEQFF
CDR3 DNA: TGTGCCAGCAGCACCAGAAGACTAGCCGGGACCAATGAGCAGTTCTTC

J gene: TRBJ2-1
clone size: once
D gene: NA
V gene: TRBV19
CDR3 protein: CASSKAVADYNEQFF
CDR3 DNA: TGTGCCAGTAGTAAGGCAGTAGCGGACTACAATGAGCAGTTCTTC

J gene: TRBJ2-1
clone size: NA
D gene: NA
V gene: TRBV10-1
CDR3 protein: CASSERPAGEQFF
CDR3 DNA: TGCGCCAGCAGTGAACGACCCGCTGGGGAGCAGTTCTTC

J gene: TRBJ1-4
clone size: NA
D gene: TRBD1
V gene: TRBV28
CDR3 protein: CASSQQTGLGEKLFF
CDR3 DNA: TGTGCCAGCAGTCAACAGACAGGGTTGGGTGAAAAACTGTTTTTT

J gene: TRBJ1-1
clone size: NA
D gene: TRBD1
V gene: TRBV15
CDR3 protein: CATRSTGGLLNTEAFF
CDR3 DNA: TGTGCCACCAGGTCGACAGGGGGACTATTGAACACTGAAGCTTTCTTT

J gene: TRBJ1-2
clone size: NA
D gene: NA
V gene: TRBV27
CDR3 protein: CASSPGTLF
CDR3 DNA: TGTGCCAGCAGTCCGGGTACCCTCTTC

J gene: TRBJ2-2
clone size: NA
D gene: TRBD2
V gene: TRBV19
CDR3 protein: CASSESGRDTGELFF
CDR3 DNA: TGTGCCAGTAGTGAGAGCGGGAGAGACACCGGGGAGCTGTTTTTT

J gene: TRBJ1-5
clone size: NA
D gene: TRBD1
V gene: TRBV6-5
CDR3 protein: CASSRGQREQPQHF
CDR3 DNA: TGTGCCAGCAGTCGGGGACAGAGGGAGCAGCCCCAGCATTTT

J gene: TRBJ1-5
clone size: NA
D gene: TRBD1
V gene: TRBV6-6
CDR3 protein: CASNTNRGSNQPQHF
CDR3 DNA: TGTGCCAGCAACACAAACAGGGGTAGCAATCAGCCCCAGCATTTT

J gene: TRBJ2-7
clone size: NA
D gene: NA
V gene: TRBV5-6
CDR3 protein: CASSLFFTRGGSEQYF
CDR3 DNA: TGTGCCAGCAGCTTGTTCTTTACCAGGGGGGGTAGTGAGCAGTACTTC

J gene: TRBJ2-3
clone size: NA
D gene: TRBD1
V gene: TRBV5-1
CDR3 protein: CASSPGQGKVADTQYF
CDR3 DNA: TGCGCCAGCAGCCCGGGACAGGGGAAAGTGGCAGATACGCAGTATTTT

J gene: TRBJ1-6
clone size: NA
D gene: TRBD1
V gene: TRBV10-3
CDR3 protein: CAISEGGQGGSSSPLHF
CDR3 DNA: TGTGCCATCAGTGAGGGAGGACAGGGGGGATCGAGTTCACCCCTCCACTTT

J gene: TRBJ2-7
clone size: NA
D gene: NA
V gene: TRBV12-3/TRBV12-4
CDR3 protein: CASSLAGTYEQYF
CDR3 DNA: TGTGCCAGCAGTTTGGCAGGGACCTACGAGCAGTACTTC

J gene: TRBJ1-2
clone size: NA
D gene: NA
V gene: TRBV5-1
CDR3 protein: CASSLGGQGRDGYTF
CDR3 DNA: TGCGCCAGCAGCTTGGGCGGGCAGGGGCGTGATGGCTACACCTTC

J gene: TRBJ2-7
clone size: NA
D gene: NA
V gene: TRBV19
CDR3 protein: CASSQGTRGTYEQYF
CDR3 DNA: TGTGCCAGTAGTCAAGGGACCAGGGGCACCTACGAGCAGTACTTC

J gene: TRBJ1-1
clone size: NA
D gene: NA
V gene: TRBV9
CDR3 protein: CASSVEGGAVTEAFF
CDR3 DNA: TGTGCCAGCAGCGTAGAGGGGGGCGCGGTTACTGAAGCTTTCTTT

J gene: TRBJ2-2
clone size: NA
D gene: NA
V gene: TRBV6-5
CDR3 protein: CASRPSLHTGELFF
CDR3 DNA: TGTGCCAGCCGACCTTCCTTACACACCGGGGAGCTGTTTTTT

J gene: TRBJ1-4
clone size: NA
D gene: NA
V gene: TRBV9
CDR3 protein: CASDGRRGWTNEKLFF
CDR3 DNA: TGTGCCAGCGATGGGAGGAGGGGGTGGACTAATGAAAAACTGTTTTTT

J gene: TRBJ2-5
clone size: NA
D gene: TRBD2
V gene: TRBV9
CDR3 protein: CASSVGVSGSLEETQYF
CDR3 DNA: TGTGCCAGCAGCGTAGGAGTGAGCGGGAGCTTGGAAGAGACCCAGTACTTC

J gene: TRBJ2-7
clone size: NA
D gene: TRBD1
V gene: TRBV6-6
CDR3 protein: CASSGTGTVGHEQYF
CDR3 DNA: TGTGCCAGCAGTGGAACCGGGACAGTAGGCCACGAGCAGTACTTC

J gene: TRBJ1-4
clone size: NA
D gene: NA
V gene: TRBV19
CDR3 protein: CASSIVGQGKKLFF
CDR3 DNA: TGTGCCAGTAGTATAGTCGGCCAGGGGAAAAAACTGTTTTTT

J gene: TRBJ2-5
clone size: NA
D gene: NA
V gene: TRBV7-2
CDR3 protein: CASSFGGSETQYF
CDR3 DNA: TGTGCCAGCAGCTTTGGAGGTAGTGAGACCCAGTACTTC

J gene: TRBJ2-3
clone size: NA
D gene: NA
V gene: TRBV24-1
CDR3 protein: CATSRAGSTDTQYF
CDR3 DNA: TGTGCCACCAGTCGGGCGGGATCCACAGATACGCAGTATTTT

J gene: TRBJ2-3
clone size: NA
D gene: TRBD2
V gene: TRBV28
CDR3 protein: CASSLRSSGSWGTDTQYF
CDR3 DNA: TGTGCCAGCAGTTTAAGAAGTAGCGGGAGTTGGGGCACAGATACGCAGTATTTT

J gene: TRBJ2-3
clone size: NA
D gene: TRBD2
V gene: TRBV28
CDR3 protein: CASTMGGGRTDTQYF
CDR3 DNA: TGTGCCAGCACCATGGGGGGCGGGAGGACAGATACGCAGTATTTT

J gene: TRBJ2-7
clone size: NA
D gene: NA
V gene: TRBV7-9
CDR3 protein: CASSLGGEGEQYF
CDR3 DNA: TGTGCCAGCAGCTTAGGAGGGGAAGGGGAGCAGTACTTC

J gene: TRBJ1-5
clone size: few
D gene: NA
V gene: TRBV29-1
CDR3 protein: CSVRDNYNQPQHF
CDR3 DNA: TGCAGCGTCCGTGACAACTACAATCAGCCCCAGCATTTT

J gene: TRBJ1-2
clone size: NA
D gene: NA
V gene: TRBV24-1
CDR3 protein: CATRSARENGYTF
CDR3 DNA: TGTGCCACCAGATCCGCCAGGGAGAACGGCTACACCTTC

J gene: TRBJ1-5
clone size: NA
D gene: NA
V gene: TRBV6-1
CDR3 protein: CASSETKRAQHF
CDR3 DNA: TGTGCCAGCAGTGAGACTAAAAGAGCCCAGCATTTT

J gene: TRBJ1-1
clone size: NA
D gene: TRBD1
V gene: TRBV19
CDR3 protein: CASRDRGDMNTEAFF
CDR3 DNA: TGTGCCAGTAGGGACAGGGGAGATATGAACACTGAAGCTTTCTTT

J gene: TRBJ2-7
clone size: once
D gene: TRBD1
V gene: TRBV5-5
CDR3 protein: CASSLAGQGSYEQYF
CDR3 DNA: TGTGCCAGCAGCTTGGCGGGACAGGGCTCCTACGAGCAGTACTTC

J gene: TRBJ1-5
clone size: NA
D gene: TRBD1
V gene: TRBV28
CDR3 protein: CASSGAGTGGFKPQHF
CDR3 DNA: TGTGCCAGCAGTGGGGCCGGGACAGGGGGCTTTAAGCCCCAGCATTTT

J gene: TRBJ1-6
clone size: once
D gene: NA
V gene: TRBV25-1
CDR3 protein: CASSGTGRRDSPLHF
CDR3 DNA: TGTGCCAGCAGTGGGACTGGGCGTCGGGATTCACCCCTCCACTTT

J gene: TRBJ1-1
clone size: NA
D gene: TRBD1
V gene: TRBV28
CDR3 protein: CASSLPNTGGNTEAFF
CDR3 DNA: TGTGCCAGCAGTTTACCCAATACAGGGGGGAACACTGAAGCTTTCTTT

J gene: TRBJ2-3
clone size: NA
D gene: TRBD2
V gene: TRBV7-9
CDR3 protein: CASSLVRTSGRTSTDTQYF
CDR3 DNA: TGTGCCAGCAGCTTAGTTCGGACTAGCGGGAGGACGTCGACAGATACGCAGTATTTT

J gene: TRBJ2-3
clone size: once
D gene: TRBD2
V gene: TRBV28
CDR3 protein: CASKPLSGRANSTDTQYF
CDR3 DNA: TGTGCCAGCAAACCCCTTAGCGGGAGAGCCAATAGCACAGATACGCAGTATTTT

J gene: TRBJ1-6
clone size: NA
D gene: NA
V gene: TRBV21-1
CDR3 protein: CASSKGGAPSSYNSPLHF
CDR3 DNA: TGTGCCAGCAGCAAAGGGGGAGCGCCGAGCTCCTATAATTCACCCCTCCACTTT